This T cell receptor (beta chain) is drawn from a study of CD8 T cells in Susac syndrome. Points from the study as a whole: As acknowledged by the study, its TCR sequencing and HLA analysis included a relatively small number of individuals.

V shed 5 bases, J shed 4 bases, and the junction held 8 bases outside the gene matches. The CDR3 is made up of 15 amino acids. The germline V gene encodes CDR1 SEHNR and CDR2 FQNEAQ (reference sequence). Treatment-naive patients with stable or active relapsing-remitting disease were the multiple sclerosis controls. The authors negatively isolated CD8+ and CD4+ T cells and FACS-enriched TEMRA cells. A quantity of 0.5 to 1 ug RNA underwent reverse transcription using random hexamers. TCRdb used MiXCR to reprocess the immunoSEQ multiplex PCR reads, holding one entry per CDR3 protein. The table shows 250,000 to 350,000 distinct CDR3 sequences, with about 90% occurring only once. To note about this clonotype: Its antigen is still unknown.

The sample comprised CD4+ T cells from PBMCs. The chain employs TRBV7-9 and TRBJ2-7; 10 nucleotides agree with TRBD2. The sequence came from a human donor with multiple sclerosis. CDR3 protein: CASSARLAGPYEQYF. The CDR3 DNA sequence: TGTGCCAGCAGCGCAAGACTAGCGGGCCCTTACGAGCAGTACTTC.